This T cell receptor beta chain is from a study of blood T cell repertoires in COVID-19. For recovered donors of Cohort 3, there were two negative PCRs, clearance, or symptom resolution. Repertoires were generated with immunoSEQ multiplex PCR, while TCRdb's copy carries only in-frame clones and drops some. The sample consists of approximately 330,000 clones, about 90% of them appearing once. V was shortened by 4 bases and J by 2 bases, with 13 bases between the two germline ends. The CDR3 loop spans 15 amino acids. Germline values: CDR1 SGDLS, CDR2 YYNGEE. The genes are TRBV9 and TRBJ1-5; perhaps TRBD1 as D (6 bases). The sequenced sample was PBMCs or T cells enriched from blood (not recorded which). This TCR was sampled from a woman in her thirties who had recovered from COVID-19. The CDR3 reads CASSSGHGGNQPQHF. In DNA, the CDR3 is TGTGCCAGCAGCTCGGGACACGGCGGCAATCAGCCCCAGCATTTT.